The rows below give T cell receptor beta chains drawn from one sample of a study of vaccination and CD4 T cells after COVID-19. TCRdb reprocessed the PCR reads via MiXCR and lists one record per CDR3 protein. In the table there are about 13,000 distinct CDR3 sequences, about four fifths of which are singletons. These receptors are not linked to any known antigen. Sequenced: CD4+ T cells from blood, cultured in vitro. The receptors stem from a human donor who had recovered from COVID-19. Each CDR3 is given with its conserved first and last residue. Each record gives: V gene, CDR3 protein.

TRBV10-1,CAAGRQPQHF
TRBV15,CATSGAYTEAFF
TRBV20-1,CSAGVPNSPLHF
TRBV5-8,CASSPGGPQHF
TRBV12-3/TRBV12-4,CASQGSSQPQHF
TRBV20-1,CSARRGQMNTEAFF
TRBV19,CASISIRGITEAFF
TRBV7-2,CASSPLIRVSTDTQYF
TRBV7-2,CASSLSSGSRYEQYF
TRBV28,CASIRRVGNTEAFF
TRBV28,CASSSYQPQHF
TRBV30,CAWAYTDTQYF
TRBV7-6,CASSLTPGSYGYTF
TRBV19,CASRPRGAGHQPQHF
TRBV7-9,CASSPDRLILNSPLHF
TRBV20-1,CSARLGSFQETQYF
TRBV30,CAWSVQGNQPQHF
TRBV20-1,CSARGQGGQYF
TRBV20-1,CSATFPRQVTEAFF
TRBV28,CASSSRGGSPRQYF
TRBV12-3/TRBV12-4,CASSFSGTSNQETQYF
TRBV7-2,CASSLGSGGGTEAFF
TRBV15,CATSRDPGRSNQPQHF
TRBV2,CASSGDYGEPQHF
TRBV15,CATSVSGRKGSYNEQFF
TRBV10-3,CAIRRDTEAFF
TRBV4-2,CASTPLDWGDTEAFF
TRBV6-1,CASRAGTANYGYTF
TRBV25-1,CASSDGVAGGLTDTQYF
TRBV30,CAWSVLQVREQYF
TRBV20-1,CSARDWGGEADTQYF
TRBV15,CATSRTSGGGSLGEQYF
TRBV6-1,CASSPPGGKLFF
TRBV19,CASTPAAGTGEQYF
TRBV20-1,CSAMILLGHEQYF
TRBV7-2,CASSPQFGPYEQYF
TRBV6-1,CASSSLLETQYF
TRBV27,CASRPGSLNPGNTIYF
TRBV7-9,CASSLEGLGSPLHF
TRBV27,CASSTLGNQPQHF
TRBV5-8,CASSSGPRRLFETQYF
TRBV19,CASSIDGVGRKNIQYF
TRBV5-4,CASSLAANYGYTF
TRBV10-2,CASTASGINSPLHF
TRBV4-3,CASSRDRNEKLFF
TRBV12-3/TRBV12-4,CASSSHTGTGSYEQYF
TRBV27,CASSFRSGDSGEQYF
TRBV28,CASDRGTGSPLHF
TRBV20-1,CSARVRDGNYGYTF
TRBV7-8,CASSPGLGTQYF
TRBV5-4,CASRESGRSSYEQYF
TRBV6-1,CASQKDAVGEKLFF
TRBV6-1,CASNPGLLRGNQPQHF
TRBV20-1,CSARAAEGLVETQYF
TRBV6-5,CASSSSPGELFF
TRBV30,CAWSGGAGQPQHF